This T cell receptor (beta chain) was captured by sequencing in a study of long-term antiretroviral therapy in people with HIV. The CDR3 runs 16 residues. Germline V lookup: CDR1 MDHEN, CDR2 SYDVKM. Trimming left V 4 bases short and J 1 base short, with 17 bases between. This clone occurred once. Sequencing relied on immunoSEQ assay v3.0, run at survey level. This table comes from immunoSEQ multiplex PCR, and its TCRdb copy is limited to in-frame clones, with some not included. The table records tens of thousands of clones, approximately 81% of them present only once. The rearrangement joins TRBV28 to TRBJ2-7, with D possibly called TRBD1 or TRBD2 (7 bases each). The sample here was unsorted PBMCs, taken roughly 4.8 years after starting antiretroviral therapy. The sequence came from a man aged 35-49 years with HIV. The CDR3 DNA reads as TGTGCCAGCAGTTCTCAGAGCGGGACAGTTTCCTACGAGCAGTACTTC. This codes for CASSSQSGTVSYEQYF.